The 28 T cell receptor beta chains below were found in one sample sequenced in a study of blood T cell repertoires in COVID-19. The protocol was immunoSEQ multiplex PCR, while the TCRdb copy is restricted to in-frame clones and leaves out a portion. This sample has about 500,000 clones, with around 87% found just once. Input material: PBMCs or T cells enriched from blood (not recorded which). The receptors were sampled from a woman younger than 30 who had recovered from COVID-19.

This clone has just a few counts. This chain uses TRBV24-1 with TRBJ1-4; D is possibly TRBD1 (5 bases). V lost 3 bases and J 8 bases, leaving 15 bases between the germline ends. CDR3 size: 15 residues. Germline values: CDR1 KGHDR, CDR2 SFDVKD. The CDR3 DNA is TGTGCCACCAGTGATACCCAGGGAGGCGCGGAAAAACTGTTTTTT. Residues: CATSDTQGGAEKLFF.

This clone has a handful of counts. V gene TRBV11-2 combines with J gene TRBJ1-2; D is possibly TRBD1 (6 bases). Germline V gives CDR1 SGHAT, CDR2 FQNNGV. Trimming cost V 1 base and J 8 bases, with 11 bases left between them. CDR3 length equals 13 residues. CDR3 coding DNA: TGTGCCAGCAGCTTAGGGGGACAAAGCGGCTACACCTTC. It translates to CASSLGGQSGYTF.

This chain links TRBV5-6 with TRBJ1-2; D gene unclear. This CDR3 has 13 residues. Deletions cut 2 bases from V and 2 bases from J, with 7 bases between. In germline, CDR1 is SGHDT, CDR2 YYEEEE. CDR3 in amino acids: CASSFGRNYGYTF. The CDR3 DNA sequence: TGTGCCAGCAGCTTTGGGAGGAACTATGGCTACACCTTC.

This clone showed up just a few times. At one boundary the junction diverges from the germline segment, which might be a read error. The chain employs TRBV5-1 and TRBJ2-2; 8 bases match TRBD1. The V gene's germline CDR1 is SGHRS and CDR2 YFSETQ. The CDR3 loop spans 14 amino acids. CDR3 sequence: CASTRTGNAGELFF. The CDR3 DNA reads as TGCGCCAGCACCCGGACAGGGAACGCCGGGGAGCTGTTTTTT.

The rearrangement joins TRBV4-1 to TRBJ2-3, with 8 nucleotides matching TRBD2. Germline values: CDR1 MGHRA, CDR2 YSYEKL. J gave up 3 bases and V 6 bases, and 5 bases lay outside the gene matches. There are 14 residues in the CDR3. DNA for the CDR3: TGCGCCAGCAGAGTAGCGGGGTCTACAGATACGCAGTATTTT. It is translated as CASRVAGSTDTQYF.

This clone appeared once. The CDR3 region has the DNA TGTGCCAGCAGCCCACCGGGACTGAATCAGCCCCAGCATTTT. Amino acids: CASSPPGLNQPQHF. The chain couples TRBV7-2 to TRBJ1-5; the D gene is possibly TRBD1 (5 bases). Trimming pared 5 bases from V and 4 bases from J, leaving 12 bases between. CDR3 length: 14 residues. Per germline, CDR1 SGHTA and CDR2 FQGNSA.

The gene calls are TRBV28 and TRBJ2-7; 7 positions match TRBD1. V was clipped by 6 bases and J by 6 bases; unmatched bases: 8. This CDR3 has 13 amino acids. Germline lookup yields CDR1 MDHEN and CDR2 SYDVKM. This chain's CDR3 is CASRQPTGVEQYF. CDR3 nucleotide sequence: TGTGCCAGCAGACAACCCACAGGGGTCGAGCAGTACTTC.

This chain uses TRBV29-1 with TRBJ1-1; 7 nucleotides align to TRBD1. V was clipped by 1 base and J by 3 bases; unmatched bases: 5. There are 14 residues in the CDR3. Germline assignment: CDR1 SQVTM and CDR2 ANQGSEA. This CDR3 is CSVEVQGDYTEAFF. Written as DNA, the CDR3 is TGCAGCGTTGAAGTTCAGGGGGATTACACTGAAGCTTTCTTT.

The chain uses TRBV4-1 and TRBJ2-2; 10 bases agree with TRBD2. V lost 4 bases and J lost 1; bases outside the gene matches: 3. This CDR3 spans 16 amino acids. Germline-derived CDR1 and CDR2 are MGHRA and YSYEKL. CDR3 in DNA: TGCGCCAGCAGCCCGGCTAGCGGGGGGAACACCGGGGAGCTGTTTTTT. It yields the protein CASSPASGGNTGELFF.

V is TRBV2 and J is TRBJ2-1; 8 bases align to TRBD2. The V gene's germline CDR1 is SNHLY and CDR2 FYNNEI. This CDR3 contains 14 residues. V dropped 0 bases and J dropped 10; count of bases not matched to a gene: 5. CDR3 DNA sequence: TGTGCCAGCAGTGAAGCGGATTTAGCGGGGGAGCAGTTCTTC. Translated, it gives CASSEADLAGEQFF. The entire variable domain, with the rest obtained from reference TRBV2 and TRBJ2-1, is as follows: EPEVTQTPSHQVTQMGQEVILRCVPISNHLYFYWYRQILGQKVEFLVSFYNNEISEKSEIFDDQFSVERPDGSNFTLKIRSTKLEDSAMYFCASSEADLAGEQFFGPGTRLTVL.

The genes are TRBV6-5 and TRBJ1-3; no clear D. The CDR3 has 15 residues. V gave up 7 bases and J gave up 4 bases, with 17 bases separating them. CDR1 is MNHEY and CDR2 is SVGAGI in the germline V gene. The CDR3, as DNA: TGTGCCAGCACCCCGCGGGAGGAGGCCGGAAACACCATATATTTT. Its translation is CASTPREEAGNTIYF.

The chain has TRBV15 and TRBJ2-3, with 8 bases lining up with TRBD2. Trimming took 2 bases from V and 2 from J; bases not matched to a gene: 18. Germline CDR1 LNHNV, CDR2 YYDKDF (reference sequence). This CDR3 contains 20 residues. The CDR3 loop is CATSRTVDILLAAYTDTQYF. CDR3 DNA: TGTGCCACCAGCAGAACGGTGGACATCTTACTAGCGGCATACACAGATACGCAGTATTTT.

The chain uses TRBV4-2 and TRBJ1-5, with TRBD1 identical over 9 bases. Germline V gene lookup returns CDR1 LGHNA and CDR2 YNFKEQ. With 1 base clipped from V and 2 bases from J, the junction kept 0 bases outside the gene matches. The CDR3 is 15 residues long. The CDR3 DNA follows: TGTGCCAGCAGCCAAGGGGACAGGGGCAATCAGCCCCAGCATTTT. It encodes CASSQGDRGNQPQHF.

The chain couples TRBV12-3 or TRBV12-4 to TRBJ1-1; perhaps TRBD1 as D (6 bases). Trimming took off 4 bases at V and 11 bases at J, with 17 bases between the two ends. The CDR3 runs to 13 residues. The CDR3 DNA follows: TGTGCCAGCAGTTCCGACAGGCAGGACGGGGCTTTCTTT. Encoded protein: CASSSDRQDGAFF.

The genes are TRBV5-5 and TRBJ1-5; a weak D match, TRBD1 (5 bases). Trimming pared 2 bases from V and 5 bases from J, leaving 8 bases between. The CDR3 has 13 residues. CDR1 and CDR2 (germline): SGHKS, YYEKEE (reference sequence). DNA of the CDR3: TGTGCCAGCAGCTTTGGGGGGGATCAGCCCCAGCATTTT. Protein product: CASSFGGDQPQHF.

This sequence joins TRBV5-6 and TRBJ2-6, with a possible D match to TRBD1 (6 bases). V was cut by 4 bases and J by 0 bases, with 11 bases left in between. The CDR3 is 16 residues long. Germline CDR1 SGHDT, CDR2 YYEEEE. CDR3 DNA sequence: TGTGCCAGCAGCCAGCTGGGGGCCTCTGGGGCCAACGTCCTGACTTTC. Translating it yields CASSQLGASGANVLTF.

This chain uses TRBV2 with TRBJ2-2, with 10 bases aligning to TRBD2. This CDR3 comprises 16 residues. Germline CDR1 and CDR2: SNHLY and FYNNEI. The J segment lost 0 bases and the V segment lost 6 bases, leaving 4 bases of the junction unmatched. CDR3 protein: CASSLAGVTNTGELFF. The DNA for the CDR3 is TGTGCCAGCAGCCTAGCGGGGGTTACGAACACCGGGGAGCTGTTTTTT.

This clone appeared once. The genes are TRBV28 and TRBJ1-1, with 8 bases aligning to TRBD1. The CDR3 is 19 residues long. Germline lookup yields CDR1 MDHEN and CDR2 SYDVKM. J was trimmed by 10 bases and V by 3 bases; bases with no gene match: 25. The CDR3 is CASSLESDRGGLERSGAFF. CDR3 DNA sequence: TGTGCCAGCAGTTTGGAATCCGACAGGGGCGGTTTGGAACGAAGCGGAGCTTTCTTT. The full variable domain, rest sourced from reference TRBV28 and TRBJ1-1, is DVKVTQSSRYLVKRTGEKVFLECVQDMDHENMFWYRQDPGLGLRLIYFSYDVKMKEKGDIPEGYSVSREKKERFSLILESASTNQTSMYLCASSLESDRGGLERSGAFFGQGTRLTVV.

The CDR3 sequence: CAFGGSGNTIYF. The CDR3 DNA reads as TGTGCCTTCGGGGGGTCCGGAAACACCATATATTTT. The chain is built from TRBV10-3 and TRBJ1-3, with D perhaps TRBD1 (5 bases). The CDR3 covers 12 residues. The V gene's germline CDR1 is ENHRY and CDR2 SYGVKD. Deletions cut 11 bases from V and 4 bases from J, with 12 bases between.

This clone was found once. The rearrangement joins TRBV3-1 (or the pseudogene TRBV3-2) to TRBJ2-2; the D gene is possibly TRBD2 (6 bases). Between the trimmed V and J ends, which lost 2 bases and 3 bases, there was a span of 13 bases. This CDR3 region has 16 residues. Germline loops: CDR1 LGHDT, CDR2 YNNKEL (reference sequence). CDR3 DNA sequence: TGTGCCAGCAGCCAACGCGGGAAGGCCGACACCGGGGAGCTGTTTTTT. This sequence encodes CASSQRGKADTGELFF.

This sequence joins TRBV2 and TRBJ1-3, with D hard to call. This CDR3 is 18 amino acids long. Looked up from germline, CDR1 is SNHLY and CDR2 is FYNNEI. The V gene lost 2 bases and the J gene lost 0 bases, with 17 bases spanning the gap. The CDR3 sequence is CASSEMYATPSSGNTIYF. For the CDR3, the DNA is TGTGCCAGCAGTGAAATGTATGCGACACCCAGCTCTGGAAACACCATATATTTT.

The DNA of the CDR3 is TGTGCCATCGCGGATTCTGGAGGCAATCAGCCCCAGCATTTT. Residues: CAIADSGGNQPQHF. This rearrangement joins TRBV10-3 to TRBJ1-5; D unresolved. CDR1 and CDR2 from the germline V gene are ENHRY and SYGVKD. The CDR3 spans 14 residues. The V end lost 8 bases, the J end lost 2 bases, and 13 bases lay between the germline ends.

The genes are TRBV2 and TRBJ2-4, with 8 positions matching TRBD1. Trimming at V came to 7 bases and at J to 9 bases, leaving 8 bases not matched to a gene. This CDR3 is built from 13 residues. CDR1 SNHLY and CDR2 FYNNEI come from the germline V gene. CDR3 nucleotide sequence: TGTGCCAGCAACACGGACAGGGAGAGCATTCAGTACTTC. Its protein is CASNTDRESIQYF.

The J gene is TRBJ1-2, the V gene TRBV4-2; D uncertain. Germline-derived CDR1 and CDR2 are LGHNA and YNFKEQ. Trimming left V 6 bases short and J 5 bases short, with 16 bases between. CDR3 length: 14 residues. The CDR3 is CASSLLETTYGYTF. Written as DNA, the CDR3 is TGTGCCAGCAGTCTCCTCGAAACTACTTATGGCTACACCTTC.

The chain joins TRBV2 to TRBJ2-7, with D perhaps matching TRBD2 (6 bases). V was trimmed by 0 bases and J by 4 bases, leaving 22 bases between them. CDR1 and CDR2 (germline): SNHLY, FYNNEI. The CDR3 covers 18 residues. The CDR3 protein is CASSEAGPGWAGNYEQYF. The CDR3 nucleotides read TGTGCCAGCAGTGAAGCGGGCCCGGGATGGGCGGGAAATTACGAGCAGTACTTC. The variable domain in full, with the rest retrieved from reference TRBV2 and TRBJ2-7, is EPEVTQTPSHQVTQMGQEVILRCVPISNHLYFYWYRQILGQKVEFLVSFYNNEISEKSEIFDDQFSVERPDGSNFTLKIRSTKLEDSAMYFCASSEAGPGWAGNYEQYFGPGTRLTVT.

V and J are TRBV5-6 and TRBJ1-2; weak D call: TRBD1 (6 bases). Germline V gives CDR1 SGHDT, CDR2 YYEEEE. This CDR3 has 17 amino acids. V lost 3 bases and J lost 3, with 21 bases in between. Written as DNA, the CDR3 is TGTGCCAGCAGCTCCGGCCCTCGGGGGGCAGAGGACTATGGCTACACCTTC. Encoded protein: CASSSGPRGAEDYGYTF.

J is TRBJ1-5 and V is TRBV7-2, with a tentative D call TRBD1 (6 bases). The CDR3 is made up of 14 amino acids. In germline, CDR1 is SGHTA, CDR2 FQGNSA. Trimming cost V 8 bases and J 6 bases, with 17 bases left between them. The DNA of the CDR3 is TGTGCCAGCTTGGAGGGGGAGGGAGGTCAGCCCCAGCATTTT. Its translation: CASLEGEGGQPQHF.

The chain recombines TRBV4-1 with TRBJ2-3; 9 bases are a match to TRBD2. J lost 2 bases, V lost 0 bases, and 9 bases had no gene match. Germline lookup yields CDR1 MGHRA and CDR2 YSYEKL. The CDR3 is 18 amino acids. Written as DNA, the CDR3 is TGCGCCAGCAGCCAAGATCCACCTTCTAGCGGGGACACAGATACGCAGTATTTT. Its protein is CASSQDPPSSGDTDTQYF.